This note documents a single TCR beta chain sequence. PCR primers comprised 60 Vbeta and 13 Jbeta primers. The protocol was immunoSEQ multiplex PCR, while the TCRdb copy is restricted to in-frame clones and leaves out a portion. The sample comprises about 220,000 clones, roughly 82% of which are singletons, and approximately 5.7% rests with the top ten. These data belong to a study of cytomegalovirus exposure and HLA in healthy donors. The V segment lost 4 bases and the J segment 4 bases; nucleotides outside the gene matches: 6. Germline V gives CDR1 MGHRA, CDR2 YSYEKL. The CDR3 spans 14 residues. V is TRBV4-1 and J is TRBJ1-2, with 7 bases aligning to TRBD1. Sequenced material: PBMCs. This clonotype originated in a man in his forties or fifties in good health and CMV-seropositive. For the CDR3, the DNA is TGCGCCAGCAGCCCAGGGGGTTCCGGCTATGGCTACACCTTC. Its protein product is CASSPGGSGYGYTF.